The present T cell receptor (beta chain) was sequenced within a study of blood T cell repertoires in COVID-19. Study as a whole: Sites in the United States, Italy and Spain provided acute and convalescent COVID-19 samples. Sample material is recorded as cDNA or gDNA derived from T cells, B-cell-depleted T cells, or PBMCs.

Per germline, CDR1 MNHEY and CDR2 SVGAGI. The length of the CDR3 is 13 residues. V dropped 7 bases and J dropped 1 base, with 10 bases sitting between them. TCRdb's table, derived via immunoSEQ multiplex PCR, lists solely in-frame clones and lacks some. The sample shows about 380,000 clones, more than 70% of them seen only once. V gene TRBV6-5 combines with J gene TRBJ1-1; D gene unclear. The sequenced sample consisted of peripheral blood. The source of this sequence is a man in his forties with acute or convalescent COVID-19. Here the CDR3 reads CASTLSENTEAFF. The CDR3 DNA reads TGTGCCAGCACACTGAGTGAGAACACTGAAGCTTTCTTT.